The rows below give T cell receptor beta chains drawn from one sample of a study of tissue T cells after allogeneic stem cell transplantation. The table came from immunoSEQ multiplex PCR; TCRdb's copy has only in-frame clones and leaves some out. The sample has about 26,000 clones, about 89% seen once; the top ten hold about 2%. The sequencing used blood, collected before transplantation. These receptors all come from a male donor at least 60 years old who later had graft-versus-host disease after an allogeneic stem cell transplant. Each CDR3 is given with its conserved first and last residue. Each record gives: V gene, clone size, D gene, J gene, CDR3 length, CDR3 protein, CDR3 DNA. A D gene is named only where the DNA matches it firmly. The size of a clone is reported for some rows only, either as once, few or many, or as a class for expanded clones.

V: TRBV5-5; size: few; D: .; J: TRBJ1-6; length: 13; CDR3: CASSWEFHSPLHF; DNA: TGTGCCAGCAGCTGGGAGTTTCATTCACCCCTCCACTTT
V: TRBV5-1; size: .; D: .; J: TRBJ1-4; length: 13; CDR3: CASSSEMLEKLFF; DNA: TGCGCCAGCAGCTCGGAAATGCTCGAAAAACTGTTTTTT
V: TRBV12-3/TRBV12-4; size: .; D: .; J: TRBJ1-2; length: 13; CDR3: CASTVKANYGYTF; DNA: TGTGCCAGCACCGTCAAAGCGAACTATGGCTACACCTTC
V: TRBV11-2; size: .; D: TRBD1; J: TRBJ1-1; length: 15; CDR3: CASSWTGGANTEAFF; DNA: TGTGCCAGCAGCTGGACAGGGGGCGCGAACACTGAAGCTTTCTTT
V: TRBV5-1; size: .; D: .; J: TRBJ1-2; length: 12; CDR3: CASSEREGGYTF; DNA: TGCGCCAGCAGCGAGCGAGAAGGTGGCTACACCTTC
V: TRBV6-5; size: .; D: .; J: TRBJ2-1; length: 14; CDR3: CATSNGFGYNEQFF; DNA: TGTGCCACCTCCAATGGGTTTGGTTACAATGAGCAGTTCTTC
V: TRBV4-1; size: .; D: TRBD1; J: TRBJ2-7; length: 17; CDR3: CASSQDRSQGPLRTVLF; DNA: TGCGCCAGCAGCCAAGACCGGTCACAGGGGCCCTTACGGACGGTTCTCTTC
V: TRBV7-3; size: .; D: TRBD2; J: TRBJ2-6; length: 17; CDR3: CASSPGGGTSGANVLTF; DNA: TGTGCCAGCAGCCCCGGGGGGGGGACCTCTGGGGCCAACGTCCTGACTTTC
V: TRBV10-3; size: .; D: .; J: TRBJ2-7; length: 14; CDR3: CAISDGTTPYEQYF; DNA: TGTGCCATCAGCGACGGAACCACGCCCTACGAGCAGTACTTC
V: TRBV19; size: .; D: TRBD1; J: TRBJ2-5; length: 15; CDR3: CASSRRDRGYETQYF; DNA: TGTGCCAGTAGTAGACGGGACAGGGGGTACGAGACCCAGTACTTC
V: TRBV12-3/TRBV12-4; size: .; D: TRBD1; J: TRBJ1-2; length: 13; CDR3: CASSYQGANGYTF; DNA: TGTGCCAGCAGTTACCAGGGGGCCAATGGCTACACCTTC
V: TRBV3-1/TRBV3-2; size: .; D: .; J: TRBJ1-5; length: 14; CDR3: CASSQASRAQPQHF; DNA: TGTGCCAGCAGCCAAGCTAGCAGGGCCCAGCCCCAGCATTTT
V: TRBV5-4; size: .; D: .; J: TRBJ2-7; length: 11; CDR3: CASSLVYEQYF; DNA: TGTGCCAGCAGCTTGGTGTACGAGCAGTACTTC
V: TRBV7-3; size: .; D: .; J: TRBJ1-5; length: 13; CDR3: CASSTQGDQPQHF; DNA: TGTGCCAGCAGCACTCAGGGAGATCAGCCCCAGCATTTT
V: TRBV27; size: .; D: .; J: TRBJ2-7; length: 14; CDR3: CASSPQGRTYEQYF; DNA: TGTGCCAGCAGCCCACAAGGGAGGACCTACGAGCAGTACTTC
V: TRBV27; size: .; D: TRBD2; J: TRBJ2-1; length: 15; CDR3: CASSLSGLGRGEQFF; DNA: TGTGCCAGCAGTTTATCGGGACTAGGCCGGGGTGAGCAGTTCTTC
V: TRBV12-5; size: .; D: .; J: TRBJ2-2; length: 15; CDR3: CASGLALRGTGELFF; DNA: TGTGCTAGTGGTTTGGCCCTTAGGGGAACCGGGGAGCTGTTTTTT
V: TRBV19; size: .; D: .; J: TRBJ1-4; length: 16; CDR3: CASSIEHREWNEKLFF; DNA: TGTGCCAGTAGTATAGAGCACAGGGAGTGGAATGAAAAACTGTTTTTT
V: TRBV3-1/TRBV3-2; size: .; D: .; J: TRBJ2-6; length: 13; CDR3: CAARGSGANVLTF; DNA: TGTGCCGCTCGAGGCTCTGGGGCCAACGTCCTGACTTTC
V: TRBV24-1; size: .; D: .; J: TRBJ1-2; length: 13; CDR3: CATSDLAGDGYTF; DNA: TGTGCCACCAGTGACCTGGCGGGGGATGGCTACACCTTC
V: TRBV4-2; size: .; D: TRBD2; J: TRBJ2-5; length: 14; CDR3: CASSHGGGLETQYF; DNA: TGTGCCAGCAGCCATGGGGGAGGGCTCGAGACCCAGTACTTC
V: TRBV10-3; size: .; D: .; J: TRBJ2-1; length: 13; CDR3: CAIRGLPRDEQFF; DNA: TGTGCCATCAGGGGCCTTCCTAGGGATGAGCAGTTCTTC
V: TRBV7-3; size: .; D: .; J: TRBJ1-1; length: 12; CDR3: CASGRGNTEAFF; DNA: TGTGCCAGCGGCAGGGGCAACACTGAAGCTTTCTTT
V: TRBV19; size: once; D: .; J: TRBJ1-4; length: 12; CDR3: CASGRGNEKLFF; DNA: TGTGCCAGTGGGAGAGGCAATGAAAAACTGTTTTTT
V: TRBV5-1; size: .; D: .; J: TRBJ2-7; length: 13; CDR3: CASREGVAYEQYF; DNA: TGCGCCAGCAGAGAGGGGGTCGCCTACGAGCAGTACTTC
V: TRBV5-1; size: .; D: TRBD1; J: TRBJ1-4; length: 17; CDR3: CASSHSGTGSTNEKLFF; DNA: TGCGCCAGCAGCCACTCCGGGACAGGCTCAACTAATGAAAAACTGTTTTTT
V: TRBV5-1; size: .; D: .; J: TRBJ2-1; length: 16; CDR3: CASSLYATGIYNEQFF; DNA: TGCGCCAGCAGCTTGTATGCCACAGGGATCTACAATGAGCAGTTCTTC
V: TRBV4-1; size: .; D: TRBD2; J: TRBJ2-5; length: 15; CDR3: CASSQVGLAEETQYF; DNA: TGCGCCAGCAGCCAAGTTGGACTAGCGGAAGAGACCCAGTACTTC
V: TRBV18; size: .; D: .; J: TRBJ1-1; length: 17; CDR3: CASSPRSGSMKGTEAFF; DNA: TGTGCCAGCTCACCACGGTCCGGGAGCATGAAGGGCACTGAAGCTTTCTTT
V: TRBV6-4; size: once; D: .; J: TRBJ1-2; length: 12; CDR3: CASSARAGGYTF; DNA: TGTGCCAGCAGTGCCAGGGCGGGTGGCTACACCTTC
V: TRBV29-1; size: .; D: .; J: TRBJ2-1; length: 13; CDR3: CSLSTSSYNEQFF; DNA: TGCAGCCTTTCCACGAGCTCCTACAATGAGCAGTTCTTC
V: TRBV5-1; size: .; D: .; J: TRBJ2-5; length: 13; CDR3: CASSLTRQETQYF; DNA: TGCGCCAGCAGCTTAACTAGACAAGAGACCCAGTACTTC
V: TRBV7-2; size: .; D: TRBD2; J: TRBJ2-5; length: 15; CDR3: CASSSASGRFETQYF; DNA: TGTGCCAGCAGCTCGGCTAGCGGGAGGTTTGAGACCCAGTACTTC
V: TRBV29-1; size: .; D: .; J: TRBJ2-1; length: 15; CDR3: CSVAPGSFSYNEQFF; DNA: TGCAGCGTTGCACCGGGCAGCTTCTCCTACAATGAGCAGTTCTTC
V: TRBV5-4; size: .; D: .; J: TRBJ2-7; length: 9; CDR3: CAIPGEQYF; DNA: TGTGCCATCCCAGGCGAGCAGTACTTC
V: TRBV2; size: .; D: .; J: TRBJ2-3; length: 16; CDR3: CASSLPNGGPPDTQYF; DNA: TGTGCCAGCAGCCTCCCTAACGGGGGGCCCCCAGATACGCAGTATTTT
V: TRBV4-2; size: .; D: .; J: TRBJ1-4; length: 14; CDR3: CASSQWDQAEKLFF; DNA: TGTGCCAGCAGCCAATGGGACCAGGCTGAAAAACTGTTTTTT
V: TRBV27; size: few; D: TRBD1; J: TRBJ1-2; length: 15; CDR3: CASSSLGGNIYGYTF; DNA: TGTGCCAGCAGTTCCTTAGGGGGCAACATCTATGGCTACACCTTC
V: TRBV4-1; size: .; D: TRBD2; J: TRBJ2-1; length: 16; CDR3: CASSQDPSGAYNEQFF; DNA: TGCGCCAGCAGCCAAGATCCTAGCGGGGCTTACAATGAGCAGTTCTTC
V: TRBV11-3; size: .; D: .; J: TRBJ2-2; length: 15; CDR3: CASSFRAGEAGELFF; DNA: TGTGCCAGCAGCTTCCGGGCCGGCGAGGCCGGGGAGCTGTTTTTT
V: TRBV7-2; size: .; D: TRBD1; J: TRBJ1-3; length: 15; CDR3: CASSNRQGSGNTIYF; DNA: TGTGCCAGCAGCAATAGACAGGGATCCGGAAACACCATATATTTT
V: TRBV30; size: .; D: TRBD1; J: TRBJ1-4; length: 18; CDR3: CAWSRTGRTSRTNEKLFF; DNA: TGTGCCTGGTCCAGGACAGGGAGAACGTCAAGGACTAATGAAAAACTGTTTTTT
V: TRBV6-1; size: .; D: .; J: TRBJ1-2; length: 13; CDR3: CASSEGRDYGYTF; DNA: TGTGCCAGCAGTGAAGGCAGGGACTATGGCTACACCTTC
V: TRBV18; size: few; D: .; J: TRBJ1-2; length: 14; CDR3: CASSPRNFAGGYTF; DNA: TGTGCCAGCTCACCACGGAATTTCGCAGGCGGCTACACCTTC
V: TRBV5-1; size: .; D: .; J: TRBJ1-4; length: 15; CDR3: CASSRQSATNEKLFF; DNA: TGCGCCAGCAGCCGTCAGTCTGCAACTAATGAAAAACTGTTTTTT
V: TRBV5-1; size: .; D: TRBD2; J: TRBJ2-3; length: 16; CDR3: CASSLNPSGVTDTQYF; DNA: TGCGCCAGCAGCTTGAATCCTAGCGGCGTCACAGATACGCAGTATTTT
V: TRBV5-8; size: .; D: .; J: TRBJ1-3; length: 14; CDR3: CASSLTGNGNTIYF; DNA: TGTGCCAGCAGCCTCACAGGGAACGGAAACACCATATATTTT
V: TRBV6-1; size: .; D: .; J: TRBJ1-3; length: 16; CDR3: CASSERGRVTGNTIYF; DNA: TGTGCCAGCAGTGAACGTGGCAGGGTGACTGGAAACACCATATATTTT
V: TRBV2; size: .; D: TRBD1; J: TRBJ1-5; length: 15; CDR3: CASSVGQGSNQPQHF; DNA: TGTGCCAGCAGTGTCGGACAGGGTAGCAATCAGCCCCAGCATTTT
V: TRBV6-2/TRBV6-3; size: .; D: TRBD1; J: TRBJ1-5; length: 16; CDR3: CASSPPTGGGYQPQHF; DNA: TGTGCCAGCAGCCCTCCAACAGGGGGCGGGTATCAGCCCCAGCATTTT
V: TRBV28; size: .; D: TRBD1; J: TRBJ1-2; length: 12; CDR3: CASSRDSYGYTF; DNA: TGTGCCAGCAGCCGGGACAGCTATGGCTACACCTTC
V: TRBV6-2/TRBV6-3; size: .; D: TRBD2; J: TRBJ2-2; length: 16; CDR3: CASSWGLAEVTGELFF; DNA: TGTGCCAGCAGCTGGGGACTAGCGGAGGTCACCGGGGAGCTGTTTTTT
V: TRBV2; size: .; D: .; J: TRBJ1-1; length: 12; CDR3: CASSEAGGPRAF; DNA: TGTGCCAGCAGTGAAGCGGGGGGTCCGCGGGCCTTT